Detailed here is one T cell receptor beta chain. Its antigen is unidentified. The same CDR3 also results from other DNA sequences found in this sample. Naive-designated CD8 cells lacked CD45RO, were positively enriched for CCR7, and omitted terminally differentiated effector memory CD45RA+ cells. The data derive from a study of shared clonotypes between healthy human individuals. For the study at large: A few men and a couple of women, aged 18 to 49, were donors. General study results and limits: About 5% was the fraction of naive CD4 clonotypes found shared across a few donors.

Generated by immunoSEQ multiplex PCR, the TCRdb table keeps only in-frame clones and is missing some. The repertoire consists of about 2 million clones, with approximately 95% occurring once and the leading ten covering 1.2%. The CDR3 is made up of 16 amino acids. Germline assignment: CDR1 MNHEY and CDR2 SMNVEV (reference sequence). V was clipped by 5 bases and J by 1 base; unmatched bases: 8. The sequence derives from a man aged 18 to 30 in good health. The rearrangement uses TRBV27 and TRBJ2-7, with 10 bases matching TRBD2. Source material: naive CD8+ T cells sorted from blood. The CDR3 nucleotides read TGTGCCAGCAGTCCATCAGCGGGAGGGCTTTCCTACGAGCAGTACTTC. As protein: CASSPSAGGLSYEQYF.